This entry lists 24 T cell receptor beta chains sequenced from one sample in a study of CD4+ T cells in melanoma. Produced via immunoSEQ multiplex PCR; TCRdb's table is partial and in-frame only. The repertoire consists of about 9,600 clones, with about three quarters occurring once and the leading ten covering approximately 21%. The specimen sequenced was cells from a culture (not recorded whether cultured in vitro). The receptors come from a human donor with melanoma.

J is TRBJ1-1 and V is TRBV3-1 (or the pseudogene TRBV3-2); no definite D call. The CDR3 has 12 amino acids. Germline V CDR1 and CDR2: LGHDT, YNNKEL (reference sequence). Deletions cut 1 base from V and 10 bases from J, with 10 bases between. The CDR3 DNA is TGTGCCAGCAGCCAAGCCCAGAGGAGAGCTTTCTTT. Translated: CASSQAQRRAFF.

V is TRBV9 and J is TRBJ1-6; D gene ambiguous. The germline V and J ends were trimmed by 0 bases and 9 bases, with 13 bases remaining between them. In germline, CDR1 is SGDLS, CDR2 YYNGEE. The CDR3 totals 15 residues. The CDR3 loop is CASSVAPGVGSPLHF. The CDR3 DNA is TGTGCCAGCAGCGTAGCTCCGGGAGTCGGTTCACCCCTCCACTTT.

Remarks on this clone: The junction departs from the called germline gene at one end, perhaps through a read error. The chain carries TRBV5-1 and TRBJ1-1, with TRBD1 matching over 7 bases. This CDR3 is built from 16 residues. CDR1 is SGHRS, CDR2 YFSETQ, per germline. The CDR3 is CASRLDRSFSNTEAFF. CDR3 nucleotides: TGCGCCAGCAGGTTGGACAGGTCATTTAGTAACACTGAAGCTTTCTTT.

For the CDR3, the DNA is TGTGCCAGCAGCTCCCCGGCGGGGGGGAGTGAGCAGTTCTTC. Translation: CASSSPAGGSEQFF. V usage is TRBV11-2 and J usage is TRBJ2-1; the match to TRBD2 covers 9 bases. The CDR3 covers 14 residues. CDR1 and CDR2 (germline): SGHAT, FQNNGV. The junction had 7 bases not matched to a gene; V was cut back by 4 bases and J by 9 bases.

The V call is TRBV6-6, the J call TRBJ1-1; D might be TRBD1 (6 bases). The CDR3 sequence is 13 residues long. Germline values: CDR1 MNHNY, CDR2 SVGAGI (reference sequence). Trimming removed 11 bases at V and 1 base at J, with 14 bases between. CDR3: CAAFRQANTEAFF. The CDR3, as DNA: TGTGCCGCCTTTAGACAGGCGAACACTGAAGCTTTCTTT.

The chain links TRBV5-6 to TRBJ2-3, with 11 nucleotides matching TRBD2. J was trimmed by 4 bases and V by 4 bases; bases with no gene match: 8. The CDR3 is 16 amino acids. Germline assignment: CDR1 SGHDT and CDR2 YYEEEE. Written as DNA, the CDR3 is TGTGCCAGCAGCAAAACTAGCGGGGGTAAGGCAGATACGCAGTATTTT. This codes for CASSKTSGGKADTQYF.

This clone showed up just a few times. The genes are TRBV5-1 and TRBJ2-3; 8 bases are shared with TRBD2. CDR3 length: 16 residues. The germline V gene encodes CDR1 SGHRS and CDR2 YFSETQ. Trimming cost V 1 base and J 2 bases; bases outside gene matches: 6. Here the CDR3 reads CASSLNSGVSTDTQYF. CDR3 DNA sequence: TGCGCCAGCAGCTTGAATAGCGGGGTTTCCACAGATACGCAGTATTTT. The variable domain in full, completed from reference TRBV5-1 and TRBJ2-3, reads KAGVTQTPRYLIKTRGQQVTLSCSPISGHRSVSWYQQTPGQGLQFLFEYFSETQRNKGNFPGRFSGRQFSNSRSEMNVSTLELGDSALYLCASSLNSGVSTDTQYFGPGTRLTVL.

V gene TRBV19 combines with J gene TRBJ1-5, with D perhaps TRBD1 (5 bases). The V end lost 3 bases, the J end lost 5 bases, and 11 bases lay between the germline ends. The germline CDR1 and CDR2 sequences are LNHDA and SQIVND (reference sequence). The CDR3 is 14 residues long. The CDR3 bases are TGTGCCAGTAGTATTGCAGGGCTTCATCAGCCCCAGCATTTT. This sequence encodes CASSIAGLHQPQHF.

The J gene is TRBJ2-5, the V gene TRBV6-6, with TRBD2 identical over 12 bases. V lost 3 bases to trimming and J lost 3 bases; unmatched junction nucleotides: 5. Germline V CDR1 and CDR2: MNHNY, SVGAGI (reference sequence). CDR3 size: 16 residues. In DNA, the CDR3 is TGTGCCAGCAGTTATCCCAGGACTAGCGGGGAAGAGACCCAGTACTTC. This gives the protein CASSYPRTSGEETQYF.

The chain has TRBV7-3 and TRBJ2-1, with D possibly TRBD2 on 6 matching bases. Germline V gene sequence: CDR1 SGHTA, CDR2 FQGTGA. V was pared by 2 bases and J by 6 bases, with 20 bases between. The CDR3 is made up of 17 amino acids. CDR3 sequence reads: CASSLGQGNPGGNEQFF. The DNA for the CDR3 is TGTGCCAGCAGCTTAGGGCAGGGAAACCCCGGGGGCAATGAGCAGTTCTTC.

The V and J genes are TRBV6-5 and TRBJ1-1, with 7 bases that match TRBD1. V was pared by 2 bases and J by 3 bases, with 6 bases of the junction left unmatched. This CDR3 contains 15 residues. In germline, CDR1 is MNHEY, CDR2 SVGAGI. DNA of the CDR3: TGTGCCAGCAGTTACGTTTCGACAGGGTACACTGAAGCTTTCTTT. Protein product: CASSYVSTGYTEAFF.

Only a few counts were recorded for this clone. The chain joins TRBV27 to TRBJ1-6; no definite D call. The germline V gene has CDR1 MNHEY and CDR2 SMNVEV (reference sequence). The CDR3 is made up of 14 amino acids. Between the trimmed V and J ends, which lost 4 bases and 4 bases, there was a span of 8 bases. The CDR3 DNA reads TGTGCCAGCAGTTCTGAGGGTTATAATTCACCCCTCCACTTT. It codes for CASSSEGYNSPLHF.

The CDR3 nucleotides read TGCGCCAGCAGTCCGACCCACAGCCCTTACAATGAGCAGTTCTTC. Its translation is CASSPTHSPYNEQFF. The chain uses TRBV5-1 and TRBJ2-1; the D is unclear. V shed 5 bases and J shed 4 bases, with 16 bases lying between them. Germline V gives CDR1 SGHRS, CDR2 YFSETQ. CDR3 length equals 15 residues.

V and J are TRBV20-1 and TRBJ2-5, with a possible D match to TRBD1 (5 bases). Per the germline V gene, CDR1 is DFQATT and CDR2 is SNEGSKA (reference sequence). The CDR3 totals 14 residues. V was clipped by 3 bases and J by 5 bases, with 16 bases between them. In DNA form, the CDR3 reads TGCAGTGCTAGTCCCCGAACAGGTTGGGAGACCCAGTACTTC. This codes for CSASPRTGWETQYF.

The genes are TRBV4-2 and TRBJ2-7; TRBD1 or TRBD2 may be the D gene (5 bases each). Germline V gene data show CDR1 as LGHNA and CDR2 as YNFKEQ. Trimming took off 0 bases at V and 3 bases at J, with 18 bases between the two ends. CDR3 length: 17 amino acids. The CDR3 DNA follows: TGTGCCAGCAGCCAAGAACCTCTGGGGCAGGCGGGCTACGAGCAGTACTTC. It specifies CASSQEPLGQAGYEQYF.

This sequence joins TRBV23-1 and TRBJ2-2; tentatively, D is TRBD1 or TRBD2 (5 bases each). Being an ORF, TRBV23-1 has a function that is uncertain. Between the trimmed V and J ends, which lost 3 bases and 0 bases, there was a span of 14 bases. The CDR3 has 17 amino acids. In DNA form, the CDR3 reads TGCGCCAGCAGTCACCCCCGGGGCTCTACGAACACCGGGGAGCTGTTTTTT. This gives the protein CASSHPRGSTNTGELFF.

J is TRBJ2-2 and V is TRBV28; 14 bases agree with TRBD2. V lost 3 bases, J lost 3 bases, and 9 bases stayed unmatched. CDR1 and CDR2 (germline): MDHEN, SYDVKM. The CDR3 totals 19 residues. For the CDR3, the DNA is TGTGCCAGCAGTTTTACACGACTAGCGGGGGGGCCGGACACCGGGGAGCTGTTTTTT. Its translation is CASSFTRLAGGPDTGELFF.

The gene calls are TRBV9 and TRBJ2-1; a weak D match, TRBD2 (5 bases). CDR1 is SGDLS and CDR2 is YYNGEE in the germline V gene. Trimming removed 4 bases from V and 0 bases from J, with 14 bases in between. This CDR3 contains 16 residues. The CDR3 here is CASSPRGGYSYNEQFF. In DNA, the CDR3 is TGTGCCAGCAGCCCGAGAGGAGGTTACTCCTACAATGAGCAGTTCTTC.

The V and J genes are TRBV19 and TRBJ2-7; 10 bases agree with TRBD1. Germline V CDR1 and CDR2: LNHDA, SQIVND (reference sequence). After removal of 5 bases from V and 6 bases from J, the junction contained 4 bases not matched to a gene. The CDR3 spans 13 residues. The CDR3 region has the DNA TGTGCCAGTAGTCGGGACAGGGGACCCGAGCAGTACTTC. Translation gives CASSRDRGPEQYF.

The gene calls are TRBV18 and TRBJ1-5, with 7 bases identical to TRBD1. Germline V gives CDR1 KGHSH, CDR2 LQKENI. V trimming: 3 bases; J trimming: 6 bases; junction bases outside the gene matches: 11. The CDR3 length is 16 residues. CDR3 residues: CASSPSGQTGSQPQHF. Here the CDR3 DNA reads TGTGCCAGCTCACCGTCGGGTCAGACAGGGAGTCAGCCCCAGCATTTT. The full variable domain, with the rest looked up from reference TRBV18 and TRBJ1-5, is NAGVMQNPRHLVRRRGQEARLRCSPMKGHSHVYWYRQLPEEGLKFMVYLQKENIIDESGMPKERFSAEFPKEGPSILRIQQVVRGDSAAYFCASSPSGQTGSQPQHFGDGTRLSIL.

This chain joins TRBV11-2 and TRBJ1-5; TRBD1 might be the D (5 bases). The CDR3 spans 15 residues. CDR1 SGHAT and CDR2 FQNNGV come from the germline V gene. V lost 5 bases and J 7 bases, leaving 18 bases between the germline ends. The CDR3 region has the DNA TGTGCCAGCAGCCCCTGGGGCGCCCCGGGGCAGCCCCAGCATTTT. Amino acids: CASSPWGAPGQPQHF. The complete variable domain, with remaining parts taken from reference TRBV11-2 and TRBJ1-5, reads EAGVAQSPRYKIIEKRQSVAFWCNPISGHATLYWYQQILGQGPKLLIQFQNNGVVDDSQLPKDRFSAERLKGVDSTLKIQPAKLEDSAVYLCASSPWGAPGQPQHFGDGTRLSIL.

This clone showed up just once. J is TRBJ2-7 and V is TRBV27; D is perhaps TRBD2 (6 bases). CDR1 is MNHEY, CDR2 SMNVEV, per germline (reference sequence). The CDR3 runs to 13 residues. V dropped 5 bases and J dropped 2 bases, with 10 bases sitting between them. CDR3 loop: CASSRGGAYEQYF. CDR3 bases: TGTGCCAGCAGTCGGGGAGGAGCCTACGAGCAGTACTTC.

The chain has TRBV12-2 and TRBJ2-1; TRBD2 is the table's D call, not checked against the DNA. TRBV12-2 represents a pseudogene. The CDR3 consists of 17 residues. The CDR3 DNA reads TGTGCAAGTCGCGGACTAGCGGGGATCGACTCCTACAATGAGCAGTTCTTC. Its protein is CASRGLAGIDSYNEQFF.

V and J are TRBV6-1 and TRBJ1-2; TRBD1 agrees at 9 bases. CDR3 length: 14 residues. Germline-derived CDR1 and CDR2 are MNHNS and SASEGT. J lost 8 bases, V lost 5 bases, and 9 bases had no gene match. The CDR3 DNA sequence: TGTGCCAGCAGTCCGGGACAGGGTAGAAGCGGCTACACCTTC. Its protein is CASSPGQGRSGYTF.